A selection of T cell receptor beta chains follows, all from one sample in a study of blood T cell repertoires in COVID-19. Assay used: immunoSEQ multiplex PCR; TCRdb lists only in-frame clones, some missing. The table has fewer than 200,000 clones, roughly 75% seen once. The sequenced material came from peripheral blood. Every receptor here comes from a man in his 70s with active or convalescent COVID-19. Each CDR3 is given with its conserved first and last residue. The order of the fields is D gene, clone size, V gene, J gene, CDR3 DNA, CDR3 protein. A D gene is named only where the DNA matches it firmly. Size values are once, few and many counts, or a class for expanded clones, and some rows have none.

-	-	TRBV5-3	TRBJ2-1	TGTGCCAGAAGCTTGGGCGGGTCCAGCTCCTACAATGAGCAGTTCTTC	CARSLGGSSSYNEQFF
TRBD2	-	TRBV18	TRBJ2-6	TGTGCCAGCTCCCCGGGGGGGACTGGGGCCAACGTCCTGACTTTC	CASSPGGTGANVLTF
TRBD1	-	TRBV5-1	TRBJ2-5	TGCGCCAGCAGCTTGGGGGTAGGGACAGGGATCCAAGAGACCCAGTACTTC	CASSLGVGTGIQETQYF
TRBD2	-	TRBV7-2	TRBJ2-3	TGTGCCAGCAGCTTAAATGGGAGGGACGCAGATACGCAGTATTTT	CASSLNGRDADTQYF
TRBD1	-	TRBV6-1	TRBJ2-5	TGTGCCAGCAGTGAAGGCTTTAGTGGGACAGGGGATCGAGAGACCCAGTACTTC	CASSEGFSGTGDRETQYF
TRBD1	-	TRBV6-4	TRBJ1-4	TGTGCCAGCAGTACAGGGGAAGGTGAAAAACTGTTTTTT	CASSTGEGEKLFF
TRBD1	-	TRBV6-1	TRBJ1-3	TGTGCCAGCAGAGAAAGACAGGGCTTCTCTGGAAACACCATATATTTT	CASRERQGFSGNTIYF
TRBD2	-	TRBV2	TRBJ2-1	TGTGCCAGCCTTACTAGCGGGGGCTACAATGAGCAGTTCTTC	CASLTSGGYNEQFF
TRBD1	-	TRBV6-2/TRBV6-3	TRBJ1-3	TGTGCCAGCAGTCTCATACCGGGACAGGGAAGCTCTGGAAACACCATATATTTT	CASSLIPGQGSSGNTIYF
TRBD1	-	TRBV4-2	TRBJ2-2	TGTGCCAGCAGCCGCGGACAGGAGAACACCGGGGAGCTGTTTTTT	CASSRGQENTGELFF
-	-	TRBV7-6	TRBJ2-7	TGTGCCAGCAGCCTCGACAACCACTCCGAGCAGTACTTC	CASSLDNHSEQYF
TRBD1	-	TRBV5-4	TRBJ1-4	TGTGCCAGCAGTAGACAGGGGGAAGGGGAAAAACTGTTTTTT	CASSRQGEGEKLFF
TRBD1	-	TRBV5-8	TRBJ1-1	TGTGCCAGCAGCAATAAACAGGGGGTCAGAACTGAAGCTTTCTTT	CASSNKQGVRTEAFF
TRBD1	-	TRBV5-1	TRBJ2-7	TGCGCCAGCAGCACGGACAGGGGAAACGAGCAGTACTTC	CASSTDRGNEQYF
-	few	TRBV27	TRBJ1-5	TGTGCCAGCAGTTTGGCAGGGGTTAACAATCAGCCCCAGCATTTT	CASSLAGVNNQPQHF
-	-	TRBV4-2	TRBJ1-6	TGTGCCAGCAGCCAAGAGGGCTCACCCCTCCACTTT	CASSQEGSPLHF
-	-	TRBV13	TRBJ2-5	TGTGCCAGCAGCTTAGGTGCGGGACAGCGGAAAGAGACCCAGTACTTC	CASSLGAGQRKETQYF